These T cell receptor beta chains were read from a single sample in a study of blood T cell repertoires in COVID-19. Sequencing used immunoSEQ multiplex PCR; TCRdb keeps in-frame clones, though not all of them. The sample has 55,000 to 75,000 clones; around 79% are singletons. Source material: peripheral blood. The receptors originated from a man aged 60 to 75 with acute or convalescent COVID-19. CDR3s include the opening cysteine and the closing phenylalanine or tryptophan. D genes are given only for firm matches. Only part of the rows carry a size: once, few, many, or a class if the clone is expanded.

D	J	V	size	CDR3	DNA
.	TRBJ2-3	TRBV11-3	.	CASSRGIASTDTQYF	TGTGCCAGCAGCCGGGGGATTGCTAGCACAGATACGCAGTATTTT
.	TRBJ1-2	TRBV19	.	CASSMRVNNYGYTF	TGTGCCAGTAGTATGAGAGTAAATAACTATGGCTACACCTTC
.	TRBJ1-1	TRBV7-3	.	CASSLTLFRQVNTEAFF	TGTGCCAGCAGCTTAACGTTATTCCGACAGGTCAACACTGAAGCTTTCTTT
TRBD2	TRBJ2-7	TRBV28	few	CASSSPGLAGDVYEQYF	TGTGCCAGCAGTTCACCGGGACTAGCGGGGGATGTCTACGAGCAGTACTTC
.	TRBJ1-2	TRBV28	.	CASRIPGYGYTF	TGTGCCAGCAGGATCCCGGGGTATGGCTACACCTTC
.	TRBJ2-1	TRBV28	.	CASSLGLAGDNEQFF	TGTGCCAGCAGTTTAGGGCTAGCTGGGGACAATGAGCAGTTCTTC
TRBD1	TRBJ2-3	TRBV27	.	CASSLFGTGTPTSTDTQYF	TGTGCCAGCAGTTTATTTGGGACAGGGACGCCAACTAGCACAGATACGCAGTATTTT
TRBD2	TRBJ2-1	TRBV19	.	CASSIGPQGLARNEQFF	TGTGCCAGTAGTATCGGGCCACAGGGACTAGCGAGAAATGAGCAGTTCTTC
TRBD1	TRBJ1-3	TRBV5-6	.	CASSPRGTGVGNTIYF	TGTGCCAGCAGCCCGCGAGGGACAGGGGTCGGAAACACCATATATTTT
.	TRBJ2-1	TRBV18	few	CASSPRREHYNEQFF	TGTGCCAGCTCACCAAGGAGGGAACATTACAATGAGCAGTTCTTC